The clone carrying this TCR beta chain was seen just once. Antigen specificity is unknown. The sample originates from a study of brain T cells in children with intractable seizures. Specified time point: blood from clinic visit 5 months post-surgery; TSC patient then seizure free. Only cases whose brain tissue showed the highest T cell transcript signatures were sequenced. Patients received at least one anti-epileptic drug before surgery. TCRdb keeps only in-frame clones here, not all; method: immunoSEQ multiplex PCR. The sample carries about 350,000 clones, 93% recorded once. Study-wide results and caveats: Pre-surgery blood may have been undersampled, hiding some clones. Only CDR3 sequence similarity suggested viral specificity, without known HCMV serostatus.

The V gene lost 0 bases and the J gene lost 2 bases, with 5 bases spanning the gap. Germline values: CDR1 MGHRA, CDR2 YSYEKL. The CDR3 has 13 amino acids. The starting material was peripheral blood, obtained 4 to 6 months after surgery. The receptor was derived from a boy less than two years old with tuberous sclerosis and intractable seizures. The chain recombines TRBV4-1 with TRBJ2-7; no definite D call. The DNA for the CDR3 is TGCGCCAGCAGCCAAGATGGACCCTACGAGCAGTACTTC. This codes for CASSQDGPYEQYF.